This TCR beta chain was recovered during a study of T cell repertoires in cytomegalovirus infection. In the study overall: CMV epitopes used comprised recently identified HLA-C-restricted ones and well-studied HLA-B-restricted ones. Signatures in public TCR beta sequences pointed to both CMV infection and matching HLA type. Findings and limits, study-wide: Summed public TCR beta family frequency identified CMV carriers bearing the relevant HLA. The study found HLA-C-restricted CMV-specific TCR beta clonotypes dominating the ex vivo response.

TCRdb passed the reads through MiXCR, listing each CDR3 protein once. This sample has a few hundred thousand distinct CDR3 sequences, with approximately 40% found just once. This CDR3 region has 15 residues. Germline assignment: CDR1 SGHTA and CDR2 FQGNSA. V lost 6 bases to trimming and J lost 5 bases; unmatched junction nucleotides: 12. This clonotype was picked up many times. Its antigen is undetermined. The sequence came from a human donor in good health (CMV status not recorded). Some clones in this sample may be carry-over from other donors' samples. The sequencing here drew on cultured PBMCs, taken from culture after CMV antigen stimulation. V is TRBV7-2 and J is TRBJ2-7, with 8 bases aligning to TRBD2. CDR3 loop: CASRLGGAGDNEQYF. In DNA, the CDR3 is TGTGCCAGCAGACTCGGGGGGGCGGGAGATAACGAGCAGTACTTC. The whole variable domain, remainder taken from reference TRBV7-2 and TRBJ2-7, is GAGVSQSPSNKVTEKGKDVELRCDPISGHTALYWYRQSLGQGLEFLIYFQGNSAPDKSGLPSDRFSAERTGGSVSTLTIQRTQQEDSAVYLCASRLGGAGDNEQYFGPGTRLTVT.